This T cell receptor beta chain was sequenced during a study of shared clonotypes between healthy human individuals (dated by TCRdb to 2018 to 2020). Looking at the study overall: The cohort included a few men and a couple of women between 18 and 49 years of age. Per donor, three plates each were used for CD4 naive and CD4 memory, two for CD8 naive, and one for CD8 memory. The study deeply sequenced blood TCR repertoires of five healthy adults to estimate repertoire size and the extent of clonotype sharing between individuals. Different laboratories and diverse techniques were used to prepare libraries and sequence TCR repertoires, to increase sequencing depth and limit assay-specific biases. Leukapheresis yielded between about 0.9 and 9 billion PBMCs per donor.

Remarks on this clone: Its antigen is unknown. Per-base qualities were not stored, and no clone one base away is much larger.

The paper as a whole reports these results and caveats: Only blood was sampled, and tissue TCR repertoires likely differ from those in blood. Clonotypes shared by all four sorted-subset donors showed higher generation probabilities than non-shared clonotypes. Because the study included a small number of donors, the genetic and exposure-history diversity represented was limited. Pairwise subsampling indicated that sequencing depth was expected to affect the degree of clonotype sharing among donors. Even with the large sequencing depth, rarefaction of the sorted-subset datasets indicated that sequencing was incomplete. Sharing across several donors was observed for 5% to 6.5% of naive CD4, over 3% of naive CD8, 2% to 2.5% of memory CD4, and approximately 0.41% of memory CD8 clonotypes. Estimated clonotype richness was generally larger for naive than for memory subsets.

TCR CDR3 regions were amplified from genomic DNA by multiplex PCR using the deep immunoSEQ assay. For each cell subset, the extracted genomic DNA was distributed evenly across all wells of several immunoSEQ 96-well plates, and each plate served as one replicate. For sorted subsets, each replicate PCR was loaded with approximately 200 ng genomic DNA, equivalent to 25,000 to 30,000 T cell genomes. Purified libraries were measured with a Qubit 3.0 fluorometer, size-checked on a Bioanalyzer 2100, and measured again with the KAPA Library Quantification kit. Every immunoSEQ 96-well plate was sequenced on a separate single-read 150-cycle Illumina NextSeq 550 flow cell. As for the original processing: Because the immunoSEQ output included only junctional sequences and no quality scores, the filtering could not be the same as the filtering used for full-length reads. Sequences were annotated with PyIR, a Python wrapper for IgBLAST v1.9, using IMGT germline references to assign V/J genes and CDR3. Reads were removed for weak V/J assignments (E-value above 1e-6), missing CDR3, stop codons, out-of-frame junctions, or ambiguous translated residues. V3J clonotypes were defined as sequences sharing an identical inferred V gene, J gene, and CDR3 amino acid sequence. The percentage overlap between two repertoires was calculated by dividing the number of shared unique clonotypes by the size of the smaller repertoire. Three approaches were used to assess repertoire richness: RTK rarefaction, the Chao1 estimator, and Recon v2.1 estimates of unobserved clonotypes. OLGA was used to compute generation probabilities for all TCRbeta clonotypes that the gDNA method yielded from a few donors. In TCRdb, the immuneACCESS table is reduced to in-frame sequences with V and J assigned. These tables do not hold every clone; where another copy was compared, an unresolved V gene accounts for under half, and the others remain unexplained. V, J and clone size derive from that table, while D and trimming were established from the DNA sequence. A total of around 620,000 clones appear in this sample, roughly 96% of them only once. In total, the top ten clones hold approximately 0.11% of the sample.

For the CD8 naive samples, CD45RO-negative cells were positively selected for CCR7, yielding a CD45RA+CCR7+ population from which TemRA cells were excluded. Healthy HIV-negative adults with no recently reported acute infections or vaccinations were included as donors. Every donor was a Caucasian adult residing in Nashville, Tennessee, USA. Blood was obtained by leukapheresis, after which PBMCs were separated by Ficoll-Histopaque density gradient centrifugation and cryopreserved in liquid nitrogen vapor phase. Analytical flow cytometry was used to check the purity and quantity of every magnetically sorted T cell population. Genomic DNA was isolated from every sorted fraction and measured by UV absorbance on a Nanodrop 2000c. From the cysteine through the phenylalanine, the CDR3 covers 16 amino acids. Only the CDR3 region is kept as DNA, spanning 48 bases read in frame from base 1. From a lookup of the germline V gene (reference sequence), CDR1 and CDR2 are MNHEY and SMNVEV. Trimmed from V: 0 bases; trimmed from J: 4 bases; junction bases lacking a gene match: 6.

Material for sequencing was naive CD8+ T cells sorted from blood. The cell subset or site label of this sample denotes: CD45RA+CCR7+. This sequence was found in a woman aged 25 to 39 in good health. The chain joins TRBV27 to TRBJ2-7; 10 middle bases align to TRBD1. The DNA reads TGTGCCAGCAGTTTATCGAAGGGGACAGGGGTATACGAGCAGTACTTC. The resulting protein is CASSLSKGTGVYEQYF.